Below are 25 T cell receptor beta chains sequenced from a single sample in a study of glioma-infiltrating T cells (dated by TCRdb to about 2016). TCRdb lists the instrument as Illumina MiSeq. The iRepertoire nested amplicon-rescue multiplex PCR (arm-PCR) platform was used to amplify TCR alpha and beta CDR3 regions from RNA. Through fastp at Q25 and MiXCR, TCRdb rebuilt clones from the public reads, retaining in-frame beta chains. Identical CDR3 protein sequences are pooled into one entry, listed with their most common genes and DNA. The sample has approximately 110,000 distinct CDR3 sequences on record, 23% of them singletons. In total, the top ten clones hold around 15% of the sample. The sequenced material came from glioma tissue, nonneoplastic brain tissue, or PBMCs (not recorded which). The receptors shown here come from a human donor with low-grade glioma or glioblastoma, undergoing nonglioma brain surgery, or in good health (not recorded which).

There are many counts of this clonotype. The genes are TRBV6-1 and TRBJ2-3, with TRBD1 matching over 7 bases. The length of the CDR3 is 13 residues. From germline, CDR1 is MNHNS and CDR2 SASEGT. The ends lost 4 bases at V and 5 bases at J; junction bases unmatched: 3. CDR3 amino acids: CASSGDRVDTQYF. As DNA, the CDR3 is TGTGCCAGCAGTGGAGACAGGGTAGATACGCAGTATTTT.

This clonotype was recorded at least ten times. The chain is built from TRBV27 and TRBJ2-3; 8 bases line up with TRBD1. The CDR3 spans 15 residues. Trimming at V came to 3 bases and at J to 11 bases, leaving 13 bases not matched to a gene. Germline values: CDR1 MNHEY, CDR2 SMNVEV (reference sequence). CDR3: CASSFGGTGRLGQYF. CDR3 nucleotide sequence: TGTGCCAGCAGTTTCGGCGGGACAGGCCGCCTTGGGCAGTATTTT.

This clonotype was counted ten times or more. This chain links TRBV28 with TRBJ1-2; D unresolved. With 2 bases removed from V and 4 bases from J, the gap between germline ends came to 11 bases. Germline-derived CDR1 and CDR2 are MDHEN and SYDVKM. The CDR3 loop spans 14 amino acids. CDR3 sequence reads: CASSLVPDTYGYTF. CDR3 DNA sequence: TGTGCCAGCAGTTTAGTCCCCGACACCTATGGCTACACCTTC.

Regarding this clonotype: With a much larger clone just one base away, this may be a read error. The rearrangement joins TRBV19 to TRBJ2-1, with TRBD2 matching 8 bases. Germline V gene data show CDR1 as LNHDA and CDR2 as SQIVND (reference sequence). This CDR3 is 15 amino acids long. V lost 3 bases, J lost 9 bases, and 10 bases stayed unmatched. In nucleotides, the CDR3 is TGTGCCAGTAGTATTTTTACAGCGGGAGACAGTGAGCAGTTCTTC. It encodes CASSIFTAGDSEQFF.

V is TRBV3-1 and J is TRBJ2-5, with 13 bases identical to TRBD2. The CDR3 spans 15 residues. CDR1 and CDR2 (germline): LGHDT, YNNKEL (reference sequence). Trimming took 5 bases from V and 5 from J; bases not matched to a gene: 5. The CDR3 DNA follows: TGTGCCAGCAGCACGGGACTAGCGGGATTTGAGACCCAGTACTTC. Translating it yields CASSTGLAGFETQYF.

This clonotype was counted ten times or more. The V gene is TRBV25-1, the J gene TRBJ2-7, with 11 bases aligning to TRBD2. J gave up 2 bases and V 3 bases, and 18 bases lay outside the gene matches. The CDR3 is 20 amino acids. CDR1 and CDR2 from the germline V gene are MGHDK and SYGVNS. For the CDR3, the DNA is TGTGCCAGCAGTGACCACCCATTCGAGTTGACTAGCGGGATCCCCTACGAGCAGTACTTC. Its translation is CASSDHPFELTSGIPYEQYF.

A word on this clonotype: A much more abundant neighbour one base away suggests this may be a read error. The chain joins TRBV7-9 to TRBJ2-3; 7 positions agree with TRBD1. The CDR3 is 16 residues long. Looked up from germline, CDR1 is SEHNR and CDR2 is FQNEAQ (reference sequence). The CDR3 DNA reads as TGTGCCTGCAGCTTCTTGACAGGGCTTGGCACAGATACGCAGTATTTT. This codes for CACSFLTGLGTDTQYF.

With regard to this clonotype: Since a much larger clone is just one base distant, this may be a read error. The V and J genes are TRBV19 and TRBJ1-5; TRBD1 matches 7 bases. The length of the CDR3 is 13 residues. In germline, CDR1 is LNHDA, CDR2 SQIVND (reference sequence). The CDR3 DNA reads as TGTGCCGGTAGTGCGGACAGGAACCAGCCCCAGCATTTT. Protein sequence: CAGSADRNQPQHF.

This chain links TRBV10-3 with TRBJ1-5; 8 bases line up with TRBD1. Germline V CDR1 and CDR2: ENHRY, SYGVKD. Unmatched junction bases numbered 6, after V lost 10 bases and J lost 1 base. The CDR3 covers 14 residues. The CDR3 loop is CATQGGGSNQPQHF. The DNA for the CDR3 is TGTGCCACACAGGGGGGTGGGAGCAATCAGCCCCAGCATTTT.

This clonotype has a count of ten or more. The chain recombines TRBV3-1 with TRBJ2-3; 8 bases map to TRBD1. The CDR3 contains 16 residues. Germline CDR1 and CDR2: LGHDT and YNNKEL (reference sequence). V lost 2 bases and J lost 6; bases outside the gene matches: 10. The CDR3 bases are TGTGCCAGCAGCCAAAGACAGGGGTGGTTATCGGATACGCAGTATTTT. Its translation: CASSQRQGWLSDTQYF.

In this sample, this clonotype turned up many times. The V and J genes are TRBV7-2 and TRBJ2-7, with D perhaps matching TRBD2 (6 bases). Between the trimmed V and J ends, which lost 3 bases and 0 bases, there was a span of 12 bases. The CDR3 consists of 15 residues. Germline V gene sequence: CDR1 SGHTA, CDR2 FQGNSA. For the CDR3, the DNA is TGTGCCAGCAGCTTCCGGCGGGACCTCTCCTACGAGCAGTACTTC. Amino acid sequence: CASSFRRDLSYEQYF.

The chain uses TRBV29-1 and TRBJ1-1; maybe TRBD1 (5 bases). The CDR3 spans 13 residues. CDR1 and CDR2 (germline): SQVTM, ANQGSEA. The CDR3 spells CRIEKGTNTEAFF. CDR3 bases: TGCAGAATTGAAAAGGGGACGAACACTGAAGCTTTCTTT.

V gene TRBV5-4 combines with J gene TRBJ1-1; D gene unclear. The germline V gene encodes CDR1 SGHNT and CDR2 YYREEE (reference sequence). The CDR3 has 16 residues. Between the trimmed V and J ends, which lost 4 bases and 4 bases, there was a span of 20 bases. CDR3 amino acids: CASSPSDGSLGTEAFF. The CDR3 DNA reads TGTGCCAGCAGCCCTTCGGACGGATCTCTAGGCACTGAAGCTTTCTTT.

This clonotype occurred many times. The chain carries TRBV4-1 and TRBJ1-1; 8 positions match TRBD1. The V gene's germline CDR1 is MGHRA and CDR2 YSYEKL. The CDR3 spans 12 residues. V dropped 3 bases and J dropped 7; count of bases not matched to a gene: 1. This chain's CDR3 is CASSHGQGEAFF. CDR3 coding DNA: TGCGCCAGCAGCCACGGACAGGGTGAAGCTTTCTTT.

This clonotype was found many times. The V call is TRBV19, the J call TRBJ1-5; possible D gene TRBD1, 5 bases. This CDR3 spans 13 amino acids. CDR1 LNHDA and CDR2 SQIVND come from the germline V gene (reference sequence). V was shortened by 5 bases and J by 7 bases, with 12 bases between the two germline ends. The CDR3 spells CASSQGARQPQHF. CDR3 sequence (DNA): TGTGCCAGTAGTCAAGGGGCCAGGCAGCCCCAGCATTTT.

On this clonotype: This may be a read error: a much more frequent sequence differs by one nucleotide. CDR3 amino acids: CASSQGPTDLHEQYF. In DNA form, the CDR3 reads TGCGCCAGCAGCCAAGGACCGACAGACCTCCACGAGCAGTACTTC. The V gene is TRBV4-1, the J gene TRBJ2-7; TRBD1 might be the D (5 bases). CDR1 MGHRA and CDR2 YSYEKL come from the germline V gene. This CDR3 is 15 amino acids long. V was trimmed by 1 base and J by 5 bases, leaving 15 bases between them.

This clonotype was detected ten times or more. The chain carries TRBV18 and TRBJ2-1; D call uncertain. V lost 1 base, J lost 8 bases, and 3 bases lay in between. The CDR3 has 11 amino acids. Germline assignment: CDR1 KGHSH and CDR2 LQKENI. In DNA form, the CDR3 reads TGTGCCAGCTCACCACTTGATGAGCAGTTCTTC. Translating it yields CASSPLDEQFF.

About this clonotype: Since a much larger clone is just one base distant, this may be a read error. V usage is TRBV7-2 and J usage is TRBJ2-1; tentatively, D is TRBD2 (5 bases). Germline assignment: CDR1 SGHTA and CDR2 FQGNSA. This CDR3 is 14 amino acids long. The CDR3 DNA sequence: TGTGCCAGCAGCTACGGACTCGGTGTCGAAGAGCAGCTCTTC. Protein product: CASSYGLGVEEQLF.

This clonotype was counted between two and nine times. The chain is built from TRBV2 and TRBJ2-1; TRBD2 matches at 14 bases. Germline loops: CDR1 SNHLY, CDR2 FYNNEI. With V trimmed by 8 bases and J by 9 bases, 12 bases remained unmatched. CDR3 size: 16 residues. The CDR3 bases are TGTGCCAGCCTAGGACTAGCGGGAGGCCGGGAAGGTGAGCAGTTCTTC. It yields the protein CASLGLAGGREGEQFF.

This clonotype was recorded at least ten times. V usage is TRBV7-9 and J usage is TRBJ1-3; tentative D call: TRBD1 (5 bases). The V end was cut by 5 bases, the J end by 1 base, with 12 bases between. From germline, CDR1 is SEHNR and CDR2 FQNEAQ (reference sequence). The CDR3 is 15 amino acids. This CDR3 reads CASSKTQDSGNTIYF. CDR3 DNA: TGTGCCAGCAGCAAAACACAGGATTCTGGAAACACCATATATTTT.

This clonotype was found many times. The chain links TRBV18 to TRBJ2-7; 8 bases map to TRBD1. Germline CDR1 is KGHSH and CDR2 is LQKENI. This CDR3 region has 14 residues. With V trimmed by 5 bases and J by 4 bases, 7 bases remained unmatched. The CDR3 is CASSAGGGQYEQYF. CDR3 bases: TGTGCCAGCTCAGCAGGGGGCGGTCAATACGAGCAGTACTTC.

Many counts were recorded for this clonotype. The chain links TRBV4-1 to TRBJ2-2; the match to TRBD2 covers 7 bases. V lost 2 bases and J lost 6; bases outside the gene matches: 15. The CDR3 length is 18 residues. In germline, CDR1 is MGHRA, CDR2 YSYEKL. Written as DNA, the CDR3 is TGCGCCAGCAGCCAATCCCCTCCGACTAGCCTTTCCCCCGGGGAGCTGTTTTTT. This translates into CASSQSPPTSLSPGELFF.

A remark on this clonotype: This may stem from a read error, because a much larger clone lies one nucleotide away. The V and J genes are TRBV6-2 or TRBV6-3 and TRBJ2-7; D may be TRBD2 (6 bases). The CDR3 extends over 15 amino acids. Looked up from germline, CDR1 is MNHEY and CDR2 is SVGEGT. The CDR3 DNA reads as TGTGCCAGCAGTTACTCGGCGGGATCGGGGTACGACCAGTACTTC. It is translated as CASSYSAGSGYDQYF.

About this clonotype: This clone may be a read error of a much larger clone one base away. V is TRBV7-8 and J is TRBJ1-1; tentatively, D is TRBD1 (5 bases). The V end lost 5 bases, the J end lost 3 bases, and 13 bases lay between the germline ends. Germline V lookup: CDR1 SGHVS, CDR2 FQNEAQ. This CDR3 has 14 residues. The CDR3 DNA follows: TGTGCCAGCAGCCGGGGCCACGGGGACACTGAAGCTTTCTTT. Its protein is CASSRGHGDTEAFF.

The CDR3 protein is CASSPPPQRETYNEQFF. The DNA for the CDR3 is TGCGCCAGCAGCCCCCCCCCCCAGCGGGAAACCTACAATGAGCAGTTCTTC. V and J are TRBV4-1 and TRBJ2-1, with TRBD2 matching over 7 bases. With 4 bases clipped from V and 2 bases from J, the junction kept 11 bases outside the gene matches. There are 17 residues in the CDR3. CDR1 is MGHRA and CDR2 is YSYEKL in the germline V gene.